The clone carrying this TCR beta chain was recorded many times. These data are taken from a study of early T cells in non-severe SARS-CoV-2 infection. Across the whole study: Sequencing of bulk RNA from unsorted whole blood was done, without chain pairing.

The CDR3 length is 14 residues. V lost 1 base to trimming and J lost 7 bases; unmatched junction nucleotides: 3. Germline V gene data show CDR1 as SGHVS and CDR2 as FQNEAQ. Individual cDNA molecules carried attached unique molecular identifiers. Using its own MiXCR run on the 5' RACE reads, TCRdb lists one record per CDR3 protein. In the table there are approximately 71,000 distinct CDR3 sequences, approximately 12% of which are singletons. The sequencing sample was made of whole blood. The receptor was isolated from an adult who was a healthcare worker with PCR-confirmed SARS-CoV-2 infection or an uninfected control (not recorded which). The rearrangement links TRBV7-8 to TRBJ2-2; TRBD1 agrees at 7 bases. The CDR3 loop is CASSLDQGVGELFF. The CDR3 nucleotides are TGTGCCAGCAGCTTAGACCAGGGGGTCGGGGAGCTGTTTTTT.